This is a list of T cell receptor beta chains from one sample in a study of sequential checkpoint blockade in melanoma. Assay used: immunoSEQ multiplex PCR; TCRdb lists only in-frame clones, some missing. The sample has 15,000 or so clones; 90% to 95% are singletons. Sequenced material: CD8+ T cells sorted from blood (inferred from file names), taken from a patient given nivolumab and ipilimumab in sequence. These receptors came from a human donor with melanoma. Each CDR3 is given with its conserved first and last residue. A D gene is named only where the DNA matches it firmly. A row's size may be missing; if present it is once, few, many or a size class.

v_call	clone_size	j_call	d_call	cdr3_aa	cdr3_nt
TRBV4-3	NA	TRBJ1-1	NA	CASSQDYIRGDGTEAFF	TGCGCCAGCAGCCAAGATTATATCCGGGGGGATGGGACTGAAGCTTTCTTT
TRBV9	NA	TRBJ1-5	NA	CASSVGGSDQPQHF	TGTGCCAGCAGCGTAGGAGGGAGTGATCAGCCCCAGCATTTT
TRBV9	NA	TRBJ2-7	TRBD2	CASSGTSGPYEQYF	TGTGCCAGCAGTGGGACTAGCGGACCCTACGAGCAGTACTTC
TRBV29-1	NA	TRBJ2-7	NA	CSVKGRGSSYEQYF	TGCAGCGTTAAGGGTCGAGGGAGCTCCTACGAGCAGTACTTC
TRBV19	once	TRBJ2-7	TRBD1	CASSMGQGYEQYF	TGTGCCAGTAGTATGGGACAGGGTTACGAGCAGTACTTC
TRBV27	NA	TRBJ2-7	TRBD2	CASSFKASGSHEQYF	TGTGCCAGCAGTTTTAAGGCTAGCGGGAGTCACGAGCAGTACTTC
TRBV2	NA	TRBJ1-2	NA	CASGVLGVLYGYTF	TGTGCCAGCGGTGTTCTAGGTGTTCTCTATGGCTACACCTTC
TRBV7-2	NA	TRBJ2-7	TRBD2	CASSPRASGAYEQYF	TGTGCCAGCAGCCCCCGGGCTAGCGGGGCCTACGAGCAGTACTTC
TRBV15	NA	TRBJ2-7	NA	CATSTDPTYEQYF	TGTGCCACCTCCACAGATCCCACCTACGAGCAGTACTTC
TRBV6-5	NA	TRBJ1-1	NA	CASSLGQGTEAFF	TGTGCCAGCAGTTTGGGTCAGGGCACTGAAGCTTTCTTT